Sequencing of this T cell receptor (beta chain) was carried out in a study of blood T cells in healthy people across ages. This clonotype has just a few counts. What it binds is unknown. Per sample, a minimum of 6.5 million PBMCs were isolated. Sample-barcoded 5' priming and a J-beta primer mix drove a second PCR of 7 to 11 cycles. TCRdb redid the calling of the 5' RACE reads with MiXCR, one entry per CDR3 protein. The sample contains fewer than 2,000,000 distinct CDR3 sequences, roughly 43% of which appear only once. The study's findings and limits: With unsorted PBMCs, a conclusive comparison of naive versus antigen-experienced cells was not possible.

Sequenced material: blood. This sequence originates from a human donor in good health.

The DNA for the CDR3 is TGTGCCAGCAGCCGCCAGACTGCTTCAGGGGGCAATGAGCAGTTCTTC. It specifies CASSRQTASGGNEQFF. This sequence joins TRBV4-2 and TRBJ2-1, with 7 bases that match TRBD1. V shed 4 bases and J 6 bases; nucleotides not matched to a gene: 12. The CDR3 is 16 residues long. In germline, CDR1 is LGHNA, CDR2 YNFKEQ.